This TCR beta chain came from a study of T cell clusters in autoimmune cytopenias. Study-wide background: The mean age of healthy donor controls was more than 55 years, the median roughly 59 years.

Points from the study as a whole: TRB repertoire shifts in secondary cytopenia and chronic lymphocytic leukemia mostly reflected lymphoma, not autoimmunity.

A remark on this clonotype: No antigen is known for it.

Roughly 38,000 genome equivalents of blood DNA were amplified for TRB. The CDR3 is 14 amino acids. The germline CDR1 and CDR2 sequences are SGHRS and YFSETQ. TRB was amplified by touch-down multiplex PCR, primer pools A and B combined. TCRdb reprocessed the multiplex PCR reads and reports one entry per CDR3 protein, with no DNA. The sample includes 5,500 to 8,000 distinct CDR3 sequences. Separately, the same data were catalogued under a study of T cell repertoires in aging, cancer and after chemotherapy. This second study says: The full dataset contained 7 million to 9.5 million TCR reads. In each cancer cohort, median generation probability increased across chemotherapy, suggesting thymic output rebounded.

Material: peripheral blood. The clonotype comes from a human donor in good health. This chain links TRBV5-1 with TRBJ2-1; the TCRdb D gene call, TRBD2, has no DNA to confirm it. CDR3 in amino acids: CASSLTAGGNEQFF.